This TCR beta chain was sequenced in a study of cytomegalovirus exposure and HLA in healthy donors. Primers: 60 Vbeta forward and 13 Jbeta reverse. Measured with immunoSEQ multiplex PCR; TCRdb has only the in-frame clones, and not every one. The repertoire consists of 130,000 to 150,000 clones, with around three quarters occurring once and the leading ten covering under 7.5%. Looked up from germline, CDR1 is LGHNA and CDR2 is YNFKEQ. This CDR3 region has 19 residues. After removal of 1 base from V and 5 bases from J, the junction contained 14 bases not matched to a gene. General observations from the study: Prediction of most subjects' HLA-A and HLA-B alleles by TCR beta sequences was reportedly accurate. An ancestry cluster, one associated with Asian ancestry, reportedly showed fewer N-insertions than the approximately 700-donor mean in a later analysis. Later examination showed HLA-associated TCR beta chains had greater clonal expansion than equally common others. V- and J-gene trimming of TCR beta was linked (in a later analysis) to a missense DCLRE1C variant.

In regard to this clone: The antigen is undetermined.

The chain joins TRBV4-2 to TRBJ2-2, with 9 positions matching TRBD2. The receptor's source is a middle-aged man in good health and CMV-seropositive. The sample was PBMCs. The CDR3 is CASSQGLLAGHDGTGELFF. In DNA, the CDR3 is TGTGCCAGCAGCCAAGGGTTGCTAGCGGGGCACGATGGGACCGGGGAGCTGTTTTTT.